This T cell receptor beta chain was sequenced in a study of T cell responses to AZD1222 COVID-19 vaccine. General study results and limits: Distributed over spike, vaccine-associated CD4 TCRs predominated at 160-218 and 743-854. Seropositive at baseline were only a handful of AZD1222 recipients. Unmutated variant regions are reportedly targeted by nearly half of spike-specific TCRs. Without day 14 samples, only post-peak T cell repertoires were studied.

The CDR3 runs 15 residues. CDR1 is SEHNR, CDR2 FQNEAQ, per germline (reference sequence). V lost 5 bases and J lost 4; bases outside the gene matches: 9. Method: immunoSEQ multiplex PCR; TCRdb's copy keeps in-frame clones and lacks some. The sample lists approximately 220,000 clones; just over 90% were seen once. Concerning this clone itself: Its antigen is still unknown.

This chain joins TRBV7-9 and TRBJ1-1; 8 bases line up with TRBD1. The sample here was peripheral blood, taken on day 0 of MenACWY control vaccination. The receptor comes from an adult in good health. Here the CDR3 DNA reads TGTGCCAGCAGCGAGACAGGGGTGACGGGCACTGAAGCTTTCTTT. Translated: CASSETGVTGTEAFF. Full variable domain (missing parts from reference TRBV7-9 and TRBJ1-1): DTGVSQNPRHKITKRGQNVTFRCDPISEHNRLYWYRQTLGQGPEFLTYFQNEAQLEKSRLLSDRFSAERPKGSFSTLEIQRTEQGDSAMYLCASSETGVTGTEAFFGQGTRLTVV.